A single T cell receptor (beta chain) is shown here with its context. These data are taken from a study of control samples from healthy donors and cancer patients. Profiling relied on immunoSEQ multiplex PCR, and the TCRdb table lists in-frame clones only, not all of them. The sample has fewer than 65,000 clones, approximately 89% seen once. This TCR came from a man between 35 and 55 years old with colorectal cancer. The sequenced material came from PBMCs.

The CDR3: CASSTRQFAGNEQFF. CDR3 DNA: TGTGCCAGCAGCACCCGACAGTTTGCGGGTAATGAGCAGTTCTTC. This chain connects TRBV11-3 to TRBJ2-1; TRBD1 or TRBD2 may be the D gene (5 bases each). The CDR3 runs to 15 residues. The V end was cut by 5 bases, the J end by 7 bases, with 18 bases between. Per the germline V gene, CDR1 is SGHNT and CDR2 is YENEEA. Full variable domain (missing parts from reference TRBV11-3 and TRBJ2-1): EAGVVQSPRYKIIEKKQPVAFWCNPISGHNTLYWYLQNLGQGPELLIRYENEEAVDDSQLPKDRFSAERLKGVDSTLKIQPAELGDSAVYLCASSTRQFAGNEQFFGPGTRLTVL.